This TCR beta chain is from a study of technical replicates of blood from several donors. TCRdb keeps only in-frame clones here, not all; method: immunoSEQ multiplex PCR. The table includes about 81,000 clones, approximately 75% detected once. Germline V gives CDR1 MDHEN, CDR2 SYDVKM. CDR3 size: 14 residues. V dropped 2 bases and J dropped 0 bases, with 7 bases sitting between them. Specimen: PBMCs. This chain joins TRBV28 and TRBJ1-1; D may be TRBD1 (5 bases). This TCR was sampled from a human donor in good health. Some clones in this sample may be carry-over from other donors' samples. The CDR3 bases are TGTGCCAGCAGTTTAAGGGGAATGAACACTGAAGCTTTCTTT. Translation: CASSLRGMNTEAFF.